These 21 T cell receptor beta chains share one sample of origin, sequenced in a study of T-cell reconstitution after alpha-beta-depleted transplantation in children. The TCRbeta library was prepared with unique molecular identifiers. One entry per CDR3 protein, called by TCRdb with MiXCR from the PCR reads. The sample carries about 230,000 distinct CDR3 sequences, 9.7% recorded once. Source: PBMCs from the stem cell graft donor, taken from the stem cell graft. These TCRs come from a human donor who donated a stem cell graft to a child with SCID.

At least ten counts were recorded for this clonotype. This rearrangement joins TRBV6-6 to TRBJ2-7; D remains ambiguous. V was pared by 1 base and J by 6 bases, with 10 bases between. Germline values: CDR1 MNHNY, CDR2 SVGAGI (reference sequence). The CDR3 is made up of 13 amino acids. CDR3 bases: TGTGCCAGCAGTTACTGTAAGGGCTGCGAGCAGTACTTC. The encoded protein is CASSYCKGCEQYF.

This clonotype has a handful of counts. This chain links TRBV2 with TRBJ2-1, with 7 bases that match TRBD2. CDR1 is SNHLY, CDR2 FYNNEI, per germline. The CDR3 spans 13 residues. V lost 6 bases and J lost 8; bases outside the gene matches: 7. This CDR3 reads CASRWGGLDEQFF. The CDR3 DNA reads TGTGCCAGCAGATGGGGGGGTCTCGATGAGCAGTTCTTC.

This clonotype was picked up many times. The chain is built from TRBV2 and TRBJ1-5; D gene ambiguous. The CDR3 consists of 15 residues. Deletions cut 2 bases from V and 2 bases from J, with 10 bases between. In germline, CDR1 is SNHLY, CDR2 FYNNEI. The CDR3 loop reads CASSERSGGNQPQHF. For the CDR3, the DNA is TGTGCCAGCAGTGAACGCTCCGGTGGCAATCAGCCCCAGCATTTT. Filled out from reference TRBV2 and TRBJ1-5, the complete variable domain reads EPEVTQTPSHQVTQMGQEVILRCVPISNHLYFYWYRQILGQKVEFLVSFYNNEISEKSEIFDDQFSVERPDGSNFTLKIRSTKLEDSAMYFCASSERSGGNQPQHFGDGTRLSIL.

This clonotype was picked up many times. The rearrangement links TRBV5-1 to TRBJ2-1; the D is unclear. The CDR3 is 14 amino acids. Trimming took 0 bases from V and 6 from J, leaving 10 bases between them. CDR1 SGHRS and CDR2 YFSETQ come from the germline V gene. CDR3 in amino acids: CASSLEESRNEQFF. The DNA for the CDR3 is TGCGCCAGCAGCTTGGAAGAGTCCCGCAATGAGCAGTTCTTC.

There are many counts of this clonotype. The CDR3 nucleotides read TGTGCCAGCAACCTTCCTTATTCGGGCGTTGGCACTGAAGCTTTCTTT. This encodes CASNLPYSGVGTEAFF. The genes are TRBV7-9 and TRBJ1-1; D not resolved. Germline values: CDR1 SEHNR, CDR2 FQNEAQ (reference sequence). CDR3 length equals 16 residues. The ends were cut back, 7 bases at V and 4 bases at J, with 22 bases in the middle.

At least ten counts were recorded for this clonotype. The DNA of the CDR3 is TGCGCCAGCAGCGGCGAATCCCAAGAGACCCAGTACTTC. Encoded protein: CASSGESQETQYF. V usage is TRBV5-1 and J usage is TRBJ2-5; D remains ambiguous. CDR1 and CDR2 from the germline V gene are SGHRS and YFSETQ. CDR3 length equals 13 residues. Trimming removed 4 bases from V and 1 base from J, with 8 bases in between.

This clonotype was recorded at least ten times. The chain uses TRBV20-1 and TRBJ2-5; D remains unclear. The V gene's germline CDR1 is DFQATT and CDR2 SNEGSKA (reference sequence). The V and J ends lost 3 bases and 2 bases respectively, with 16 bases between them. The CDR3 runs 15 residues. The CDR3 nucleotides are TGCAGTGCTAGGTCCGCCGTCCACCCGCAAGAGACCCAGTACTTC. Residues: CSARSAVHPQETQYF.

This clonotype came up many times. The chain couples TRBV6-5 to TRBJ2-3; the D gene is possibly TRBD1 (6 bases). Trimming pared 8 bases from V and 3 bases from J, leaving 12 bases between. CDR1 MNHEY and CDR2 SVGAGI come from the germline V gene. The CDR3 length is 13 residues. This chain's CDR3 is CASVKRGTDTQYF. In DNA, the CDR3 is TGTGCCAGCGTTAAAAGGGGGACAGATACGCAGTATTTT.

This clonotype occurred many times. The chain couples TRBV5-1 to TRBJ2-7; TRBD1 aligns across 9 bases. V was pared by 4 bases and J by 6 bases, with 8 bases of the junction left unmatched. The CDR3 loop spans 14 amino acids. In germline, CDR1 is SGHRS, CDR2 YFSETQ. CDR3 nucleotide sequence: TGCGCCAGCAGCCCGACAGGGGGTGAGGGCGAGCAGTACTTC. The encoded protein is CASSPTGGEGEQYF. Full variable domain (outside the CDR3, taken from reference TRBV5-1 and TRBJ2-7): KAGVTQTPRYLIKTRGQQVTLSCSPISGHRSVSWYQQTPGQGLQFLFEYFSETQRNKGNFPGRFSGRQFSNSRSEMNVSTLELGDSALYLCASSPTGGEGEQYFGPGTRLTVT.

On this clonotype: Its ends do not fully match the called genes, so a read error is possible. This chain uses TRBV5-4 with TRBJ1-2; possibly TRBD1 for D (6 bases). CDR3 length: 15 residues. Germline V CDR1 and CDR2: SGHNT, YYREEE (reference sequence). CDR3 DNA: TGTGCCAGCAGCTCCCTGACAGGAATCAACTATGGCGACACCTTC. Its protein is CASSSLTGINYGDTF.

This clonotype has ten or more counts. The chain is built from TRBV5-1 and TRBJ1-6; 9 bases match TRBD1. CDR1 and CDR2 (germline): SGHRS, YFSETQ. Trimming took 3 bases from V and 6 from J; bases not matched to a gene: 4. The CDR3 runs to 15 residues. CDR3 sequence: CASSSTGGGNSPLHF. CDR3 nucleotide sequence: TGCGCCAGCAGCTCGACAGGGGGAGGTAATTCACCCCTCCACTTT.

This clonotype was observed many times. The V gene is TRBV24-1, the J gene TRBJ2-7; 13 bases match TRBD2. This CDR3 has 15 amino acids. Germline values: CDR1 KGHDR, CDR2 SFDVKD. Trimming cost V 4 bases and J 4 bases; bases outside gene matches: 3. The CDR3 DNA is TGTGCCACCAGTGAGGGACTAGCGGGGAGGTACGAGCAGTACTTC. It codes for CATSEGLAGRYEQYF.

This clonotype was detected once. This sequence joins TRBV12-3 or TRBV12-4 and TRBJ1-4; D uncertain. CDR3 length: 13 amino acids. The ends were cut back, 8 bases at V and 8 bases at J, with 15 bases in the middle. CDR3: CASFVTGSEKLFF. The CDR3 coding sequence is TGTGCCAGCTTCGTCACGGGAAGCGAAAAACTGTTTTTT.

This chain uses TRBV4-1 with TRBJ2-5; a possible D gene is TRBD2 (5 bases). Trimming took off 4 bases at V and 1 base at J, with 10 bases between the two ends. Germline loops: CDR1 MGHRA, CDR2 YSYEKL. The CDR3 contains 14 residues. CDR3 sequence: CASSLGRGQETQYF. Here the CDR3 DNA reads TGCGCCAGCAGCCTGGGCCGGGGCCAAGAGACCCAGTACTTC.

In this sample, this clonotype turned up many times. The J gene is TRBJ1-4, the V gene TRBV7-9; TRBD1 might be the D (5 bases). The V and J ends lost 5 bases and 8 bases respectively, with 18 bases between them. Looked up from germline, CDR1 is SEHNR and CDR2 is FQNEAQ (reference sequence). The CDR3 contains 15 residues. The CDR3 here is CASSMDTDGREKLFF. CDR3 nucleotide sequence: TGTGCCAGCAGCATGGACACGGACGGGCGGGAAAAACTGTTTTTT. Variable domain in full (rest from reference TRBV7-9 and TRBJ1-4): DTGVSQNPRHKITKRGQNVTFRCDPISEHNRLYWYRQTLGQGPEFLTYFQNEAQLEKSRLLSDRFSAERPKGSFSTLEIQRTEQGDSAMYLCASSMDTDGREKLFFGSGTQLSVL.

The table lists this clonotype with many counts. This chain links TRBV5-1 with TRBJ2-1; D call uncertain. Germline V gene lookup returns CDR1 SGHRS and CDR2 YFSETQ. This CDR3 has 14 residues. With 0 bases removed from V and 10 bases from J, the gap between germline ends came to 14 bases. The CDR3 sequence: CASSLENYGLEQFF. The CDR3 DNA is TGCGCCAGCAGCTTGGAGAATTACGGGCTCGAGCAGTTCTTC. The full variable domain, in which reference TRBV5-1 and TRBJ2-1 provide the parts outside the CDR3, is KAGVTQTPRYLIKTRGQQVTLSCSPISGHRSVSWYQQTPGQGLQFLFEYFSETQRNKGNFPGRFSGRQFSNSRSEMNVSTLELGDSALYLCASSLENYGLEQFFGPGTRLTVL.

This clonotype was recorded many times. The CDR3 sequence is CASSHPDREDYGYTF. The CDR3 DNA is TGCGCCAGCAGCCATCCTGACAGGGAAGACTATGGCTACACCTTC. The rearrangement joins TRBV4-1 to TRBJ1-2; 7 bases are shared with TRBD1. Losses at the gene ends were 3 bases for V and 3 bases for J; bases not matched to a gene: 7. The length of the CDR3 is 15 residues. The germline V gene has CDR1 MGHRA and CDR2 YSYEKL.

In this sample, this clonotype turned up many times. The chain recombines TRBV20-1 with TRBJ1-2; D unresolved. Per germline, CDR1 DFQATT and CDR2 SNEGSKA (reference sequence). With 0 bases removed from V and 2 bases from J, the gap between germline ends came to 7 bases. This CDR3 contains 13 residues. CDR3 residues: CSARDPANYGYTF. Here the CDR3 DNA reads TGCAGTGCTAGAGATCCGGCCAACTATGGCTACACCTTC.

This clonotype showed up many times. Germline and junction disagree at one end, which may indicate a read error. The chain is built from TRBV6-1 and TRBJ2-7; no reliable D call. Germline V gives CDR1 MNHNS, CDR2 SASEGT. The CDR3 runs to 11 residues. CDR3 sequence (DNA): TGTGCCAGCAGTGAAGCATCCCCAGGCCACTTC. Its protein is CASSEASPGHF.

This clonotype was counted many times. The V gene is TRBV15, the J gene TRBJ1-2; a possible D gene is TRBD1 (6 bases). Germline V CDR1 and CDR2: LNHNV, YYDKDF (reference sequence). This CDR3 has 16 amino acids. Trimming took 5 bases from V and 5 from J, leaving 21 bases between them. The CDR3 nucleotides read TGTGCCACCAGCTCACGTACAGGGATGGCGACATATGGCTACACCTTC. Translated, it gives CATSSRTGMATYGYTF. The full variable domain, completed using reference TRBV15 and TRBJ1-2, is DAMVIQNPRYQVTQFGKPVTLSCSQTLNHNVMYWYQQKSSQAPKLLFHYYDKDFNNEADTPDNFQSRRPNTSFCFLDIRSPGLGDTAMYLCATSSRTGMATYGYTFGSGTRLTVV.

This clonotype has a count of ten or more. The chain couples TRBV12-3 or TRBV12-4 to TRBJ1-2; 7 bases match TRBD1. V trimming: 7 bases; J trimming: 5 bases; junction bases outside the gene matches: 13. The CDR3 has 15 amino acids. CDR3 coding DNA: TGTGCCAGCACCAGGGGGGGACAGACCCCTTATGGCTACACCTTC. This gives the protein CASTRGGQTPYGYTF.